Included here is one T cell receptor (beta chain) sequence, with context. The CDR3 consists of 14 residues. V lost 0 bases and J lost 4, with 8 bases in between. The germline V gene has CDR1 LGHNA and CDR2 YSLEER. They built TCR cDNA with 5'RACE template switching, a step that put in a universal primer site and UMIs. TCRdb independently ran MiXCR on the 5' RACE reads; one entry per CDR3 protein. The sample has hundreds of thousands of distinct CDR3 sequences; over 15% are singletons. These data are taken from a study of T cells after yellow fever vaccination. The TCR comes from a man between 18 and 35 years old who received the YFV17D yellow fever vaccine. This sequence joins TRBV4-3 and TRBJ2-3; D not certain. Sequenced here: PBMCs, sampled before the yellow fever booster vaccination. The CDR3 region has the DNA TGCGCCAGCAGCCAAGACCGCCTCCCAGATACGCAGTATTTT. This encodes CASSQDRLPDTQYF.